Listed below are T cell receptor beta chains from one sample, sequenced in a study of graft-versus-host responses after intestinal transplantation. What these receptors recognize is not known. The protocol was immunoSEQ multiplex PCR, while the TCRdb copy is restricted to in-frame clones and leaves out a portion. This table has about 100,000 clones, 90% to 95% appearing once. This material consisted of unstimulated CD4+ T cells sorted from spleen or lymph node cells, taken before transplant. The receptors here all came from a human donor who was the organ donor for an intestinal transplant. CDR3s include the opening cysteine and the closing phenylalanine or tryptophan. The D gene is left open where the match is weak. Clone size is given for some rows only: seen once, a few or many times, or a class if the clone is expanded.

d_call clone_size cdr3_length j_call v_call cdr3_nt cdr3_aa
. . 17 TRBJ1-5 TRBV4-2 TGTGCCAGCAGCCAAGATCGAGGACAAGATAGCAATCAGCCCCAGCATTTT CASSQDRGQDSNQPQHF
TRBD1 . 20 TRBJ2-5 TRBV5-1 TGCGCCAGCAGCTTCCGGACTCGGACAGGGGGCGCGCGGGACCAAGAGACCCAGTACTTC CASSFRTRTGGARDQETQYF
TRBD2 . 16 TRBJ2-3 TRBV12-5 TGTGCTAGTGGTTTGTCGACTAGCGGGGGCTCAGATACGCAGTATTTT CASGLSTSGGSDTQYF
TRBD1 . 16 TRBJ1-1 TRBV7-6 TGTGCCAGCAGCGCCCGACAGGGGGCGAGGGCAACTGAAGCTTTCTTT CASSARQGARATEAFF
. . 18 TRBJ1-5 TRBV7-9 TGTGCCAGCAGCTTAGATCCCGGACCAGGGGCGGGCAATCAGCCCCAGCATTTT CASSLDPGPGAGNQPQHF
. . 16 TRBJ1-6 TRBV6-4 TGTGCCAGCAAACCCAGGCAGGGCTCCTATAATTCACCCCTCCACTTT CASKPRQGSYNSPLHF
TRBD1 . 13 TRBJ1-1 TRBV6-1 TGTGCCAGCAGTAATTACAGGGGCGCTGAAGCTTTCTTT CASSNYRGAEAFF
TRBD1 once 17 TRBJ1-5 TRBV4-3 TGCGCCAGCAGCCAAGATTTGGGACAGCATAGCAATCAGCCCCAGCATTTT CASSQDLGQHSNQPQHF
TRBD1 . 14 TRBJ2-7 TRBV5-1 TGCGCCAGCAGCCCAATGACAGGGGTGGACGAGCAGTACTTC CASSPMTGVDEQYF
TRBD2 . 15 TRBJ2-5 TRBV4-2 TGTGCCAGCAGCCAAGAGACTAGCGGGGAAGAGACCCAGTACTTC CASSQETSGEETQYF
TRBD2 . 16 TRBJ2-3 TRBV7-2 TGTGCCAGCAGCTTAGTGCGCGGGGGACCCGCAGATACGCAGTATTTT CASSLVRGGPADTQYF
TRBD2 . 12 TRBJ2-1 TRBV12-5 TGTGCTAGTGCTCCGGAGGCTAGCGGGGGGTTCTTC CASAPEASGGFF
. few 13 TRBJ1-5 TRBV7-3 TGTGCCAGCAGCTTCGAGGGTGGTCAGCCCCAGCATTTT CASSFEGGQPQHF
TRBD1 . 13 TRBJ2-7 TRBV10-1 TGCGCCAGCATTAGACAGGGGAGGCACGAGCAGTACTTC CASIRQGRHEQYF
TRBD1 . 15 TRBJ1-5 TRBV27 TGTGCCAGCAGGGCCCCAGGGGGCGTTAATCAGCCCCAGCATTTT CASRAPGGVNQPQHF
TRBD1 . 14 TRBJ1-1 TRBV5-1 TGCGCCAGCAGCCAGGGGGGCATGAACACTGAAGCTTTCTTT CASSQGGMNTEAFF
. . 14 TRBJ2-7 TRBV9 TGTGCCAGCAGCCCCCAGGGCATAACCTACGAGCAGTACTTC CASSPQGITYEQYF
. . 18 TRBJ2-3 TRBV11-2 TGTGCCAGCAGCTTACTTCCTGGAGGGGGGGCTAGCACAGATACGCAGTATTTT CASSLLPGGGASTDTQYF
. . 12 TRBJ2-1 TRBV27 TGTGCCAGCGGATTTACAGGGGGGGTGCAGTTCTTC CASGFTGGVQFF
. . 14 TRBJ2-2 TRBV5-1 TGCGCCAGCAGGGATTCCCCGGGCACCGGGGAGCTGTTTTTT CASRDSPGTGELFF
. . 17 TRBJ2-7 TRBV4-3 TGCGCCAGCAGCCGCAACTTCGAGGGGGGGCCCTCCTACGAGCAGTACTTC CASSRNFEGGPSYEQYF
. . 13 TRBJ2-7 TRBV4-1 TGCGCCAGCAGCCAGACCCAGGGGTACGAGCAGTACTTC CASSQTQGYEQYF
TRBD1 . 18 TRBJ1-2 TRBV30 TGTGCCTGGACTAATAGAGGTCCCGGGACAGGGATAAACTATGGCTACACCTTC CAWTNRGPGTGINYGYTF
TRBD1 . 14 TRBJ1-1 TRBV5-1 TGCGCCAGCAGCCGGGACAGGGGACCCACTGAAGCTTTCTTT CASSRDRGPTEAFF
. . 14 TRBJ1-1 TRBV6-5 TGTGCCAGCAGTTCAATTTACAGGGAAACTGAAGCTTTCTTT CASSSIYRETEAFF
TRBD1 . 15 TRBJ2-7 TRBV4-2 TGTGCCAGCAGCCAAGAGTGGACAGGGGCCTCCGAGCAGTACTTC CASSQEWTGASEQYF
. . 17 TRBJ2-7 TRBV6-1 TGTGCCAGCAGTGAAGTTCTGAGGGCCCCTTCCTCCTACGAGCAGTACTTC CASSEVLRAPSSYEQYF
TRBD1 . 15 TRBJ2-7 TRBV6-5 TGTGCCACCAGGTACAGGGGTTCTATCTCCTACGAGCAGTACTTC CATRYRGSISYEQYF
TRBD2 once 15 TRBJ2-1 TRBV5-4 TGTGCCAGCAGCTTGGGACTAGCGGGGCTCAATGAGCAGTTCTTC CASSLGLAGLNEQFF
. few 16 TRBJ2-7 TRBV19 TGTGCCAGTAGTCGGGACGGGGGGCCCGGAGGCTACGAGCAGTACTTC CASSRDGGPGGYEQYF
TRBD1 once 15 TRBJ2-7 TRBV6-5 TGTGCCAGCACCGTAGACAGGGGAGGTATCCACGAGCAGTACTTC CASTVDRGGIHEQYF